Below, 24 T cell receptor beta chains from the same sample are listed, as sequenced in a study of beta chain features in type 1 diabetes. Study outcomes and limitations: For Type 1 diabetes patients, all four CD4+ subsets carried TCRB CDR3s that were moderately but significantly shorter.

Every isolated RNA sample was fully reverse transcribed, so sequencing captured expressed TCRB transcripts. Sequencing was performed with immunoSEQ multiplex PCR; in TCRdb, only in-frame clones are kept and a portion is missing. Of some 330,000 clones in the sample, about 12% were seen once. Their antigens are not known. Sequencing was carried out using naive CD4+ T cells from blood. The receptor source for this set is a woman between 18 and 29 years old with type 1 diabetes.

This clone was detected a few times. The rearrangement uses TRBV5-4 and TRBJ2-1, with D possibly being TRBD2 (6 bases). The length of the CDR3 is 15 residues. CDR1 and CDR2 from the germline V gene are SGHNT and YYREEE (reference sequence). The V gene lost 4 bases and the J gene lost 8 bases, with 19 bases spanning the gap. The CDR3 protein is CASSDVQVPGDEQFF. CDR3 DNA sequence: TGTGCCAGCAGCGATGTACAGGTTCCGGGAGATGAGCAGTTCTTC.

This CDR3 reads CASRPAGSYNEQFF. Written as DNA, the CDR3 is TGTGCCAGCAGACCAGCGGGATCTTACAATGAGCAGTTCTTC. This chain connects TRBV27 to TRBJ2-1; 7 nucleotides agree with TRBD2. Germline loops: CDR1 MNHEY, CDR2 SMNVEV (reference sequence). There are 14 residues in the CDR3. Unmatched junction bases numbered 6, after V lost 6 bases and J lost 4 bases.

The CDR3 coding sequence is TGTGCCAGCAGCGTCCCGGGAGAGAATTCACCCCTCCACTTT. Translated, it gives CASSVPGENSPLHF. The chain has TRBV9 and TRBJ1-6; D uncertain. The CDR3 spans 14 residues. Trimming took 2 bases from V and 7 from J, leaving 10 bases between them. Germline CDR1 is SGDLS and CDR2 is YYNGEE.

This clone was seen a few times. This sequence joins TRBV5-6 and TRBJ1-2, with TRBD1 as a possible D gene (5 bases). Germline V CDR1 and CDR2: SGHDT, YYEEEE. The V gene lost 1 base and the J gene lost 5 bases, with 9 bases spanning the gap. CDR3 size: 13 residues. CDR3 region: CASSLSGGYGYTF. CDR3 coding DNA: TGTGCCAGCAGCTTGTCGGGGGGATATGGCTACACCTTC.

This clone was counted only a few times. The chain combines TRBV28 with TRBJ2-7, with 9 bases matching TRBD1. The CDR3 sequence is 15 residues long. Germline assignment: CDR1 MDHEN and CDR2 SYDVKM. Trimming took 8 bases from V and 2 from J; bases not matched to a gene: 10. In nucleotides, the CDR3 is TGTGCCAGCGTAGAGGGACAGGGAGGGGCCTACGAGCAGTACTTC. This gives the protein CASVEGQGGAYEQYF.

In this sample, this clone turned up a few times. The chain uses TRBV7-9 and TRBJ2-7; 7 bases agree with TRBD1. Germline lookup yields CDR1 SEHNR and CDR2 FQNEAQ (reference sequence). The junction had 4 bases not matched to a gene; V was cut back by 0 bases and J by 2 bases. The length of the CDR3 is 15 residues. The CDR3 reads CASSLAGTAAYEQYF. Written as DNA, the CDR3 is TGTGCCAGCAGCTTAGCCGGGACAGCAGCCTACGAGCAGTACTTC.

The chain joins TRBV13 to TRBJ2-1; 14 bases line up with TRBD2. CDR3 length equals 17 residues. With 5 bases clipped from V and 6 bases from J, the junction kept 9 bases outside the gene matches. The germline gives CDR1 PRHDT, CDR2 FYEKMQ (reference sequence). In DNA, the CDR3 is TGTGCCAGCAGCGTTAAACCGGGACTAGCGGGAGTCAATGAGCAGTTCTTC. This sequence encodes CASSVKPGLAGVNEQFF. Drawing the rest from reference TRBV13 and TRBJ2-1, the complete variable domain is AAGVIQSPRHLIKEKRETATLKCYPIPRHDTVYWYQQGPGQDPQFLISFYEKMQSDKGSIPDRFSAQQFSDYHSELNMSSLELGDSALYFCASSVKPGLAGVNEQFFGPGTRLTVL.

This clone was detected a few times. The rearrangement uses TRBV29-1 and TRBJ1-1; no firm D call. Germline V lookup: CDR1 SQVTM, CDR2 ANQGSEA. The CDR3 has 14 amino acids. V gave up 1 base and J gave up 1 base, with 10 bases separating them. This CDR3 is CSVEALKQNTEAFF. CDR3 coding DNA: TGCAGCGTTGAAGCCCTCAAGCAGAACACTGAAGCTTTCTTT.

V is TRBV18 and J is TRBJ2-7, with D perhaps TRBD2 (5 bases). This CDR3 is built from 14 residues. V was pared by 1 base and J by 5 bases, with 12 bases between. Germline V gene sequence: CDR1 KGHSH, CDR2 LQKENI. CDR3 sequence reads: CASSPREEVDEQYF. CDR3 nucleotide sequence: TGTGCCAGCTCACCACGCGAGGAGGTCGACGAGCAGTACTTC.

The CDR3 DNA is TGTGCCAGCTCACCACCGAGCAGCGGGGAATACAATGAGCAGTTCTTC. It translates to CASSPPSSGEYNEQFF. This sequence joins TRBV18 and TRBJ2-1, with 7 bases identical to TRBD2. With V trimmed by 0 bases and J by 4 bases, 6 bases remained unmatched. The CDR3 covers 16 residues. Germline CDR1 is KGHSH and CDR2 is LQKENI.

The CDR3 nucleotides read TGTGCCAGCAGTGATGGGACTAGCGGGGGCCGGGAGCAGTTCTTC. As protein: CASSDGTSGGREQFF. This chain uses TRBV2 with TRBJ2-1, with 14 nucleotides matching TRBD2. Unmatched junction bases numbered 5, after V lost 3 bases and J lost 10 bases. CDR1 is SNHLY and CDR2 is FYNNEI in the germline V gene. This CDR3 is built from 15 residues.

J is TRBJ1-6 and V is TRBV27; D is possibly TRBD1 (5 bases). Trimming left V 7 bases short and J 8 bases short, with 18 bases between. The CDR3 spans 15 residues. Germline V gene sequence: CDR1 MNHEY, CDR2 SMNVEV (reference sequence). CDR3 DNA sequence: TGTGCCAGCACCCCACGCCCGGGGGTTGATTCACCCCTCCACTTT. Its translation is CASTPRPGVDSPLHF.

The genes are TRBV5-1 and TRBJ2-5, with 9 bases that match TRBD2. The CDR3 length is 17 residues. Germline CDR1 is SGHRS and CDR2 is YFSETQ. V lost 0 bases, J lost 2 bases, and 8 bases stayed unmatched. The CDR3 region is CASSLGGLAGIQETQYF. For the CDR3, the DNA is TGCGCCAGCAGCTTGGGTGGGCTAGCGGGAATTCAAGAGACCCAGTACTTC.

V usage is TRBV5-6 and J usage is TRBJ2-7; no clear D. Deletions cut 4 bases from V and 2 bases from J, with 13 bases between. Germline assignment: CDR1 SGHDT and CDR2 YYEEEE. CDR3 size: 14 residues. The CDR3, as DNA: TGTGCCAGCAGCCCATTTGGCCGAACCTACGAGCAGTACTTC. The encoded protein is CASSPFGRTYEQYF.

This clone turned up a few times. The V gene is TRBV7-2, the J gene TRBJ2-3; a weak D match, TRBD2 (6 bases). This CDR3 is 15 amino acids long. V was pared by 6 bases and J by 2 bases, with 15 bases between. Germline CDR1 and CDR2: SGHTA and FQGNSA. The CDR3 region has the DNA TGTGCCAGCAGGGACCTGGGACTCCACACAGATACGCAGTATTTT. Translating gives CASRDLGLHTDTQYF.

The chain joins TRBV7-3 to TRBJ2-5; the match to TRBD2 covers 10 bases. Germline V gene sequence: CDR1 SGHTA, CDR2 FQGTGA. The CDR3 covers 15 residues. The V and J ends lost 5 bases and 4 bases, in that order; junction bases with no gene match: 7. In nucleotides, the CDR3 is TGTGCCAGCAGCCCCAGCGGGAGGGCCGGAGAGACCCAGTACTTC. Translated: CASSPSGRAGETQYF. Variable domain in full (rest from reference TRBV7-3 and TRBJ2-5): GAGVSQTPSNKVTEKGKYVELRCDPISGHTALYWYRQSLGQGPEFLIYFQGTGAADDSGLPNDRFFAVRPEGSVSTLKIQRTERGDSAVYLCASSPSGRAGETQYFGPGTRLLVL.

In regard to this clone: This CDR3 is also generated by other DNA sequences in the sample. This rearrangement joins TRBV5-1 to TRBJ2-1; D call uncertain. The CDR3 is made up of 13 amino acids. The germline gives CDR1 SGHRS, CDR2 YFSETQ. V dropped 0 bases and J dropped 4 bases, with 5 bases sitting between them. This CDR3 reads CASSLDRYNEQFF. The CDR3 nucleotides are TGCGCCAGCAGCTTGGATAGATACAATGAGCAGTTCTTC.

The gene calls are TRBV30 and TRBJ1-2, with 7 bases identical to TRBD1. Germline CDR1 is GTSNPN and CDR2 is SVGIG (reference sequence). V gave up 2 bases and J gave up 7 bases; unmatched junction bases: 13. This CDR3 is built from 15 residues. CDR3 DNA: TGTGCCTGGAGTCCACCGGGACAGAGAGTTCCTGGCTACACCTTC. The encoded protein is CAWSPPGQRVPGYTF.

The chain recombines TRBV25-1 with TRBJ1-2; the D is unclear. Between the trimmed V and J ends, which lost 3 bases and 4 bases, there was a span of 6 bases. Germline CDR1 reads MGHDK; CDR2 reads SYGVNS. The CDR3 runs 12 residues. The DNA for the CDR3 is TGTGCCAGCAGTGATGTAGTCTATGGCTACACCTTC. The encoded protein is CASSDVVYGYTF.

This clone was observed a few times. The J gene is TRBJ2-2, the V gene TRBV4-1; possible D gene TRBD1, 7 bases. Germline V CDR1 and CDR2: MGHRA, YSYEKL. This CDR3 has 15 amino acids. Trimming removed 7 bases from V and 5 bases from J, with 17 bases in between. CDR3 residues: CASNPAGGGTGELFF. The CDR3, as DNA: TGCGCCAGCAACCCCGCAGGGGGAGGAACCGGGGAGCTGTTTTTT.

This chain connects TRBV5-6 to TRBJ2-6; D may be TRBD2 (5 bases). Germline assignment: CDR1 SGHDT and CDR2 YYEEEE. The CDR3 covers 15 residues. Trimming removed 4 bases at V and 1 base at J, with 9 bases between. Written as DNA, the CDR3 is TGTGCCAGCAGCCTGACGGGGTCTGGGGCCAACGTCCTGACTTTC. Its protein product is CASSLTGSGANVLTF.

The chain is built from TRBV7-9 and TRBJ1-2; weak D call: TRBD1 (6 bases). Germline V CDR1 and CDR2: SEHNR, FQNEAQ (reference sequence). CDR3 length: 13 amino acids. The V end lost 5 bases, the J end lost 4 bases, and 11 bases lay between the germline ends. CDR3 coding DNA: TGTGCCAGCAGCCATCGACAGGTCTATGGCTACACCTTC. Protein sequence: CASSHRQVYGYTF.

The chain links TRBV27 to TRBJ1-1, with TRBD1 identical over 9 bases. Trimming removed 9 bases from V and 1 base from J; junction bases left unmatched: 15. The CDR3 covers 17 residues. The germline V gene encodes CDR1 MNHEY and CDR2 SMNVEV (reference sequence). The DNA of the CDR3 is TGTGCCAGTCTCGGGACAGGGAAAATGATGGAGAACACTGAAGCTTTCTTT. Its translation is CASLGTGKMMENTEAFF.

In its sample, this clone was seen a few times. CDR3 nucleotides: TGCAGCGCCTCACAGGGGACTTACGAGCAGTACTTC. Its protein is CSASQGTYEQYF. This sequence joins TRBV29-1 and TRBJ2-7; D might be TRBD1 (7 bases). V lost 7 bases and J 4 bases, leaving 14 bases between the germline ends. The CDR3 consists of 12 residues. Germline assignment: CDR1 SQVTM and CDR2 ANQGSEA.